This entry features one T cell receptor beta chain sequence. Its antigen is unknown. Base qualities are not recorded, but no much larger clone differs from it by a single base. Based on the germline V gene, the CDR1 and CDR2 sequences are SNHLY and FYNNEI. The CDR3 sequence holds 13 residues, the cysteine and phenylalanine included. Only CDR3 DNA is held: 39 bases, read in frame from base 1. The sample comes from a study of Graves' ophthalmopathy and Graves' hyperthyroidism (dated by TCRdb to 2017 to 2018). For the study in its entirety: Stable hyperthyroidism was defined as no progression to ophthalmopathy within 18 months of follow-up. In five to seven hyperthyroidism patients, the T-cell repertoire of thyroid tissue was compared with the T-cell repertoire of blood. TCR beta repertoire signatures were used to distinguish Graves' ophthalmopathy from Graves' hyperthyroidism and to predict progression to ophthalmopathy. An independent validation cohort comprised some 19 hyperthyroidism patients and 17 patients who later progressed from hyperthyroidism to ophthalmopathy. Once sampling was done, hyperthyroidism patients were given methimazole at a starting dose of 30 mg daily, while ophthalmopathy patients were given high-dose intravenous methylprednisolone. To explore V-J signatures distinguishing ophthalmopathy from hyperthyroidism, a discovery set of 100 or so patients (about 43 ophthalmopathy, 57 stable hyperthyroidism) was enrolled. In total, approximately 130 blood samples were TCR-sequenced: approximately 40 ophthalmopathy, approximately 75 hyperthyroidism and around 17 hyperthyroidism-to-ophthalmopathy patients. The research as a whole found: Most expanded thyroid clonotypes with a frequency above 0.001 also appeared in blood, which suggests that blood repertoires may reflect the immune response in the thyroid. In validation, the model predicted ophthalmopathy progression with about 70% sensitivity and about 77% specificity; 12 predicted patients were CT-confirmed with GO in a median of about 6.1 months. In cross-validation, the 13-signature model distinguished ophthalmopathy from stable hyperthyroidism with 85% to 90% sensitivity and almost 83% specificity, and in the test set the corresponding values were approximately 80% and 68%. No statistical method was used to set the sample size in advance, and the investigators knew which group each participant was assigned to.

Patients with hyperthyroidism were aged 18 to 65 years, had been newly diagnosed, and had a disease duration of less than 2 months. Patients with other autoimmune diseases, uncontrolled infections, pregnancy or lactation were excluded from the study. Diagnosis relied on clinical symptoms, serum thyroxine, TRAb, thyroid ultrasound and orbital computed tomography. Total RNA was extracted with Trizol reagent and quality-checked on an Agilent 2100 Bioanalyzer. For repertoire sequencing, the TCR beta CDR3 regions were amplified from RNA transcripts. A first-round RT-PCR used HTBI primers with the Qiagen OneStep RT-PCR kit, followed by a second-round multiplex PCR, size selection and purification. Libraries were sequenced on an Illumina HiSeq2000 using paired-end 100 bp reads. Regarding the original processing steps: Reads were processed with SOAPnuke, discarding reads with adapters, uncalled bases, mean Phred below 15, or no exact constant-primer or identifier match. COPE v1.2.5 was used to merge the high-quality paired reads. Each unique nucleotide sequence was treated as a clonotype, and MiTCR v1.1 was used to align the clonotypes to the IMGT TRB V, D and J references. The analysis was limited to V-J combinations with a frequency above 0.0001, which together covered 99.2% of the repertoires. For each V-J combination, a TCR clonal expansion and chaos score was defined as F50 clonal expansion divided by the chaos observed in the TCRdist matrix. Welch's t-statistics and random forest were used to reduce the features to 10 to 15 V-J combinations, which were then used as input to a naive Bayes classifier. Thyroid-blood repertoire similarity was quantified with the Morisita-Horn index. The public sequencing data were trimmed at Q25 with fastp and processed into clonotypes with MiXCR by TCRdb, which kept only in-frame beta chains. Rows are unified per CDR3 protein, each entry keeping the most common DNA and genes. These V and J calls originate from TCRdb's pipeline instead of the authors' own analysis. This sample is represented by around 520,000 distinct CDR3 sequences; approximately 37% of them were singletons. The ten largest clones add up to around 4% of the sample.

The receptor comes from an adult man with Graves' hyperthyroidism. The sample consisted of peripheral blood or thyroid tissue (not recorded which). The V and J segments used are TRBV2 and TRBJ2-5; TRBD1 could be the D gene, as 6 bases match. The J call is uncertain, as TRBJ2-1 better fits the DNA end. The CDR3 loop reads CAMLPTGNNEQFF. The sequence in DNA is TGTGCCATGCTACCGACAGGTAACAATGAGCAGTTCTTC.